A single sample gave rise to the 6 T cell receptor beta chains below, sequenced in a study of T-cell reconstitution after alpha-beta-depleted transplantation in children. Unique molecular identifiers were used to barcode this TCRbeta library. From the PCR reads, TCRdb called clonotypes with MiXCR, one entry per CDR3 protein. The repertoire includes about 610,000 distinct CDR3 sequences, about 10% of them detected once, and about 4.3% sits in the top ten. The material sequenced was PBMCs from the stem cell graft donor, taken from the stem cell graft. The origin of the receptors is a human donor who donated a stem cell graft to a child with acute myeloid leukemia.

The rearrangement joins TRBV6-2 or TRBV6-3 to TRBJ1-1; D remains ambiguous. The germline V gene has CDR1 MNHEY and CDR2 SVGEGT. This CDR3 is 15 amino acids long. The V end lost 2 bases, the J end lost 1 base, and 11 bases lay between the germline ends. CDR3 loop: CASSYPWTWNTEAFF. DNA for the CDR3: TGTGCCAGCAGTTACCCCTGGACCTGGAACACTGAAGCTTTCTTT.

This clonotype occurred a few times. CDR3 in amino acids: CASSLTPGAQSSQETQYF. In DNA, the CDR3 is TGTGCCAGCAGCCTGACCCCCGGGGCCCAAAGCTCCCAAGAGACCCAGTACTTC. The chain recombines TRBV11-1 with TRBJ2-5; tentatively, D is TRBD1 or TRBD2 (5 bases each). Germline values: CDR1 SGHAT, CDR2 FQDESV (reference sequence). V lost 5 bases and J lost 1, with 23 bases in between. This CDR3 is 18 amino acids long.

This clonotype was counted at least ten times. V and J are TRBV7-9 and TRBJ2-1; 9 nucleotides align to TRBD2. CDR3 length: 15 amino acids. Germline V lookup: CDR1 SEHNR, CDR2 FQNEAQ (reference sequence). Trimming took 3 bases from V and 5 from J; bases not matched to a gene: 5. CDR3 nucleotide sequence: TGTGCCAGCAGCTTTGGCGGGAGGGGAAACAATGAGCAGTTCTTC. Translating it yields CASSFGGRGNNEQFF.

This clonotype came up a few times. This chain joins TRBV7-2 and TRBJ2-5, with 9 bases that match TRBD2. The V gene end was trimmed by 5 bases and the J gene end by 1 base; junction bases not matched to a gene: 11. CDR3 length: 17 residues. CDR1 is SGHTA, CDR2 FQGNSA, per germline. The CDR3, as DNA: TGTGCCAGCAGCCTACCGAGACTAGCGGATTTCCAAGAGACCCAGTACTTC. Translated: CASSLPRLADFQETQYF.

A few counts support this clonotype. This chain uses TRBV30 with TRBJ2-5; D is unclear. The germline V and J ends were trimmed by 0 bases and 2 bases, with 13 bases remaining between them. This CDR3 has 15 residues. Germline CDR1 GTSNPN, CDR2 SVGIG (reference sequence). The CDR3 DNA follows: TGTGCCTGGAGTGTACTGTGGCAGATACAAGAGACCCAGTACTTC. Translation gives CAWSVLWQIQETQYF.

About this clonotype: A much larger clone sits a single nucleotide away, making a read error possible. The chain combines TRBV28 with TRBJ2-3; D possibly corresponds to TRBD2 (5 bases). CDR1 is MDHEN, CDR2 SYDVKM, per germline. This CDR3 spans 12 amino acids. Deletions cut 7 bases from V and 10 bases from J, with 15 bases between. CDR3 region: CASKEELDAQYF. CDR3 DNA: TGTGCCAGCAAGGAGGAGTTGGATGCGCAGTATTTT.